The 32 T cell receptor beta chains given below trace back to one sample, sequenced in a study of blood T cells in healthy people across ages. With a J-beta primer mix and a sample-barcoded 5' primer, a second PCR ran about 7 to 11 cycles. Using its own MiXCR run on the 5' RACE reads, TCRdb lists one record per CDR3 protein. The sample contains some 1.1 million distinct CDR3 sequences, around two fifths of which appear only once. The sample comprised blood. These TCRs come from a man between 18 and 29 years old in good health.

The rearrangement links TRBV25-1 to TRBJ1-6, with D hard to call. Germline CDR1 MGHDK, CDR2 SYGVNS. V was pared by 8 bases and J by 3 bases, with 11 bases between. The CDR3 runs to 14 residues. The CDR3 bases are TGTGCCAGCCGTATCGGGGACTATAATTCACCCCTCCACTTT. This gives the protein CASRIGDYNSPLHF.

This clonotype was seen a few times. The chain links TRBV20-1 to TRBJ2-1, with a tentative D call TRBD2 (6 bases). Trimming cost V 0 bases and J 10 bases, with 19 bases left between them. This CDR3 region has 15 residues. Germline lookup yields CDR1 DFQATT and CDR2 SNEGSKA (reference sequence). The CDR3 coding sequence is TGCAGTGCTAGAGATCCCGGGGGACTTAACGACGAGCAGTTCTTC. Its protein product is CSARDPGGLNDEQFF.

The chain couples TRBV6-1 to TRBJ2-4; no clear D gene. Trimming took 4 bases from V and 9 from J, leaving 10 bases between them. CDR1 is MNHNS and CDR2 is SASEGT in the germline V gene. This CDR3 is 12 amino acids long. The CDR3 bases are TGTGCCAGCAGTGGTAAACATGGCATTCAGTACTTC. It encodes CASSGKHGIQYF.

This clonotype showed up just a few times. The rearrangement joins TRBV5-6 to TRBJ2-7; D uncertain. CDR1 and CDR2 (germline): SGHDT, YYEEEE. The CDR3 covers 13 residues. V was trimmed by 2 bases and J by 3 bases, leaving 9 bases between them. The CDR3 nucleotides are TGTGCCAGCAGCTTAATGGTTTTCTACGAGCAGTACTTC. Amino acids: CASSLMVFYEQYF.

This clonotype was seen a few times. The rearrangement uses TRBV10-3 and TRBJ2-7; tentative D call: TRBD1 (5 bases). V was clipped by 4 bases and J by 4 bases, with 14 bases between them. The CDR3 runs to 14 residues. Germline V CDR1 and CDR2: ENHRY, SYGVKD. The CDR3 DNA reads TGTGCCATCAGTGCTCCAGGGCCTCCGTACGAGCAGTACTTC. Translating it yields CAISAPGPPYEQYF.

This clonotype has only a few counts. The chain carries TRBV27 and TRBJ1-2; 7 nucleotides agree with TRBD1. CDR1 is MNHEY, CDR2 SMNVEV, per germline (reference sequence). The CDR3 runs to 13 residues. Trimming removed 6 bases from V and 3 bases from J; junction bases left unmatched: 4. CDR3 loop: CASSRGGHYGYTF. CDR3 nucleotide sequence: TGTGCCAGCAGCCGAGGGGGCCACTATGGCTACACCTTC.

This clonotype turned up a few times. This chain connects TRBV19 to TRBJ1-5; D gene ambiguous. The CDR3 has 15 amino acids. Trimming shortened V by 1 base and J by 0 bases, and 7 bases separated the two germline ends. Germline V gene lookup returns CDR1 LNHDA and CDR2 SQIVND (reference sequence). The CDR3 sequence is CASSIAQNSNQPQHF. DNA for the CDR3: TGTGCCAGTAGTATAGCTCAGAATAGCAATCAGCCCCAGCATTTT.

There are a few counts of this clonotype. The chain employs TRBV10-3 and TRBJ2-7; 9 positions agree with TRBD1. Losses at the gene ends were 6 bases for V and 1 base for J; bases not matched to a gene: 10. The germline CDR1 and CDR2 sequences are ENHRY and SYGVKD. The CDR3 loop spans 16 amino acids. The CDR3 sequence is CAIRDRRDRDSYEQYF. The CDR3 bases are TGTGCCATCAGAGATCGGCGGGACAGGGATTCCTACGAGCAGTACTTC.

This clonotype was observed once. CDR3 sequence reads: CASSRTGGSGNTIYF. The CDR3 DNA is TGTGCCAGCAGCCGGACAGGGGGCTCTGGAAACACCATATATTTT. The chain joins TRBV7-9 to TRBJ1-3; 10 positions agree with TRBD1. Germline-derived CDR1 and CDR2 are SEHNR and FQNEAQ (reference sequence). Trimming at V came to 5 bases and at J to 0 bases, leaving 1 base not matched to a gene. This CDR3 region has 15 residues. The full variable domain, completed using reference TRBV7-9 and TRBJ1-3, is DTGVSQNPRHKITKRGQNVTFRCDPISEHNRLYWYRQTLGQGPEFLTYFQNEAQLEKSRLLSDRFSAERPKGSFSTLEIQRTEQGDSAMYLCASSRTGGSGNTIYFGEGSWLTVV.

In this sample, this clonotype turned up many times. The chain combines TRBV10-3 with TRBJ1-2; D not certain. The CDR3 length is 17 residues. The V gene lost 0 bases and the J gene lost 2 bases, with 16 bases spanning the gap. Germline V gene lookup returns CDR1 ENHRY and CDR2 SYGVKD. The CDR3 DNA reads TGTGCCATCAGTGAGTCAGGGCTCCTAACCCCAAACTATGGCTACACCTTC. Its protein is CAISESGLLTPNYGYTF.

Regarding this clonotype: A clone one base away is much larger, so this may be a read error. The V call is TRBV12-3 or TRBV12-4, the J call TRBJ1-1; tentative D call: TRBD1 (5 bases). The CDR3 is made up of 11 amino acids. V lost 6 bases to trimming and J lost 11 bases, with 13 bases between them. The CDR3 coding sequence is TGTGCCAGCAGCCGAGGGGAATTGGCTTTCTTT. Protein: CASSRGELAFF.

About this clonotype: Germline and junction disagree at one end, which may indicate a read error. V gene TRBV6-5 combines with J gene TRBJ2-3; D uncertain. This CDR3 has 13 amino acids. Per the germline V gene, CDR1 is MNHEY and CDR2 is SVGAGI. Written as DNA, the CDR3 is TGTGCCGGCAGTTACTCGTGGTCAGATACGCAGTATTTT. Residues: CAGSYSWSDTQYF.

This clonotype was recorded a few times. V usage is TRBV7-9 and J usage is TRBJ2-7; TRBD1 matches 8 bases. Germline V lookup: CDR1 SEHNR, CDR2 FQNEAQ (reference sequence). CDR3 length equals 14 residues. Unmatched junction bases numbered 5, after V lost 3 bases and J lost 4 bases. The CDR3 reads CASSFGRGLYEQYF. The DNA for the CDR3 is TGTGCCAGCAGCTTCGGCAGGGGGCTATACGAGCAGTACTTC.

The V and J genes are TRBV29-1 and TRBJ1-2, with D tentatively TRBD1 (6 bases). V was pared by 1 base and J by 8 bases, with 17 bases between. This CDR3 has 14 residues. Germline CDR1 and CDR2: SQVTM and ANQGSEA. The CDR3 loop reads CSVEVWQGNCGYTF. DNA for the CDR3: TGCAGCGTTGAAGTTTGGCAGGGGAATTGCGGCTACACCTTC.

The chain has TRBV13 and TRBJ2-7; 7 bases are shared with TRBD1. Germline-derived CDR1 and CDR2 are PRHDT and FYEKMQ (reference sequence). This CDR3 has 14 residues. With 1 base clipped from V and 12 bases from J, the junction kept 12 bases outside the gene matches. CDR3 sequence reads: CASSLARQGETRYF. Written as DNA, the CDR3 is TGTGCCAGCAGCTTAGCCCGACAGGGTGAGACCCGGTACTTC.

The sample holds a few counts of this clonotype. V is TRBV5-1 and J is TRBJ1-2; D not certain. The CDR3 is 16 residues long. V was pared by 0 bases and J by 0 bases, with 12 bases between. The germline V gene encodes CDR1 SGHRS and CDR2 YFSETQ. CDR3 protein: CASSLGSLGANYGYTF. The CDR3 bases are TGCGCCAGCAGCTTGGGATCTCTAGGAGCTAACTATGGCTACACCTTC.

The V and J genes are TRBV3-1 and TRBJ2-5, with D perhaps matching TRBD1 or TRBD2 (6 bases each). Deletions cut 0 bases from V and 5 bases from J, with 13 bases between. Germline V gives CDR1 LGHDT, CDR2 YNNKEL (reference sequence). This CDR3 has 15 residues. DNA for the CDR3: TGTGCCAGCAGCCAAGAGTCTTGGAGGGGGGAGACCCAGTACTTC. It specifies CASSQESWRGETQYF.

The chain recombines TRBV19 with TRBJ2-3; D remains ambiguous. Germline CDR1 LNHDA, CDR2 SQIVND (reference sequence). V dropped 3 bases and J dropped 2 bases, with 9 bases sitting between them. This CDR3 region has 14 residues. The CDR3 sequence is CASSISGDTDTQYF. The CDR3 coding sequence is TGTGCCAGTAGTATTTCCGGAGACACAGATACGCAGTATTTT.

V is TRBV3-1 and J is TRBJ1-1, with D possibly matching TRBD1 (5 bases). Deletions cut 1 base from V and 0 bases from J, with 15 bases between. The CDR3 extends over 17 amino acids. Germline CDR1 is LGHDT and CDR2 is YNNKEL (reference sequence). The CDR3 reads CASSQVRKGRLNTEAFF. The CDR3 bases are TGTGCCAGCAGCCAAGTTAGGAAGGGGCGACTGAACACTGAAGCTTTCTTT.

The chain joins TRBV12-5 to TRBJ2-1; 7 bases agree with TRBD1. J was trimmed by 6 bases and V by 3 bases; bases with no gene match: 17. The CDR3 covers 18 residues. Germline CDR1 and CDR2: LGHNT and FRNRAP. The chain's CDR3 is CASGFPGKHRDSSNEQFF. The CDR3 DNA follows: TGTGCTAGTGGTTTCCCGGGAAAACACCGGGACAGCTCCAATGAGCAGTTCTTC.

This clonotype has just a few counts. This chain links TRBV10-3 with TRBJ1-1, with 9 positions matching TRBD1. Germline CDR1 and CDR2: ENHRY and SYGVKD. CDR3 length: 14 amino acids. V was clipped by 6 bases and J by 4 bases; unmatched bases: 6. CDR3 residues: CAIRRQGDGTEAFF. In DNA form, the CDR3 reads TGTGCCATCAGGAGACAGGGGGACGGCACTGAAGCTTTCTTT.

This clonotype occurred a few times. CDR3 nucleotides: TGCAGTGCTAGGAAATCATGGGGGGGTGGACAGCCCCAGCATTTT. Amino acid sequence: CSARKSWGGGQPQHF. The chain is built from TRBV20-1 and TRBJ1-5, with a weak D call TRBD1 (5 bases). Per germline, CDR1 DFQATT and CDR2 SNEGSKA (reference sequence). The CDR3 is 15 amino acids. The V end was cut by 3 bases, the J end by 7 bases, with 19 bases between.

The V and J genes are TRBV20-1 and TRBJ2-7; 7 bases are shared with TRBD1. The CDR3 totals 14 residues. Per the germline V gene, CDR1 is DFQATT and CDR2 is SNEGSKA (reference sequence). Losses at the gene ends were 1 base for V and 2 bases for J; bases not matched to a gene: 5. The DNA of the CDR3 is TGCAGTGCTAGAGGGCCAGGGGGTACCTACGAGCAGTACTTC. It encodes CSARGPGGTYEQYF.

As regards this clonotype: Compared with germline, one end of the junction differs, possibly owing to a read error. The DNA of the CDR3 is TGTGTCAGCAGCCAAGCTGAGCAGGCCAATGAGCAGTTCTTC. This encodes CVSSQAEQANEQFF. V gene TRBV3-1 combines with J gene TRBJ2-1; no definite D call. The CDR3 extends over 14 amino acids. Germline CDR1 LGHDT, CDR2 YNNKEL (reference sequence).

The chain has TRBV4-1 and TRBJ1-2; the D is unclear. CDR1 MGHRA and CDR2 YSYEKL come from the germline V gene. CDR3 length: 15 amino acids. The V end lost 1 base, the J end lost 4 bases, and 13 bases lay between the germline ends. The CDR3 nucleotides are TGCGCCAGCAGCCAAGTTAGGCAGAGCACCTATGGCTACACCTTC. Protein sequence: CASSQVRQSTYGYTF.

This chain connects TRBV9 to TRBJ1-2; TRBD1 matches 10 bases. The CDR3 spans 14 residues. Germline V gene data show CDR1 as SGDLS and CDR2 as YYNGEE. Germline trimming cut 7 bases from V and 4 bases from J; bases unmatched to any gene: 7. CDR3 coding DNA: TGTGCCAGCTACGGGGGGACAGGGGTCTATGGCTACACCTTC. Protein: CASYGGTGVYGYTF.

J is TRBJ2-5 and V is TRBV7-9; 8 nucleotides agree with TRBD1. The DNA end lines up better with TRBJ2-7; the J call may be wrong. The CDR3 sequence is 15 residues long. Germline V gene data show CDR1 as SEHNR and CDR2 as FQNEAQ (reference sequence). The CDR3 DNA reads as TGTGCCAGCAGCTTTGCCCTGGACAGGGACCACGAGCAGTACTTC. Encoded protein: CASSFALDRDHEQYF.

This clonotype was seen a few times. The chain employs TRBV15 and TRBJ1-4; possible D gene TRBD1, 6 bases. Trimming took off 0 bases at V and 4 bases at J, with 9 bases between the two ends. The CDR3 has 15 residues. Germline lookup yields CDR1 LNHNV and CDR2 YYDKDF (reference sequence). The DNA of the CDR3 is TGTGCCACCAGCAGAGATTCAGGGGATAATGAAAAACTGTTTTTT. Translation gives CATSRDSGDNEKLFF.

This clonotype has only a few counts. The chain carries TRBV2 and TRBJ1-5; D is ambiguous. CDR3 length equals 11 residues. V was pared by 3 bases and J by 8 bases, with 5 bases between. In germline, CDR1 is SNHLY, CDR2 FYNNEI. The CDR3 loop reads CASSENEPQHF. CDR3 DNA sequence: TGTGCCAGCAGTGAGAATGAGCCCCAGCATTTT.

The CDR3 DNA is TGCAGTGCTAGAGATGCAGGGTGGGTGTCGACTGAAGCTTTCTTT. Encoded protein: CSARDAGWVSTEAFF. V and J are TRBV20-1 and TRBJ1-1; possibly TRBD1 for D (5 bases). V lost 0 bases, J lost 5 bases, and 16 bases lay in between. From germline, CDR1 is DFQATT and CDR2 SNEGSKA (reference sequence). This CDR3 comprises 15 residues.

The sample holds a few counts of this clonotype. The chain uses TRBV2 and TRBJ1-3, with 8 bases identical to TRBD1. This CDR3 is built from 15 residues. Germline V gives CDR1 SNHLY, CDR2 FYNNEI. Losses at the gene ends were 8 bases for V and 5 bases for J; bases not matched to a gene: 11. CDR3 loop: CASQIEAGGRNTIYF. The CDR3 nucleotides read TGTGCCAGCCAAATTGAGGCAGGGGGCCGAAACACCATATATTTT.

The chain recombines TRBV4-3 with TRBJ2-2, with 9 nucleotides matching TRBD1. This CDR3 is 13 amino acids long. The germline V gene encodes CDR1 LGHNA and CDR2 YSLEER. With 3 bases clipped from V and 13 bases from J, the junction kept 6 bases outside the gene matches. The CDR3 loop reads CASSQETGGRLFF. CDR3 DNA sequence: TGCGCCAGCAGCCAGGAGACAGGGGGGCGGCTGTTTTTT.